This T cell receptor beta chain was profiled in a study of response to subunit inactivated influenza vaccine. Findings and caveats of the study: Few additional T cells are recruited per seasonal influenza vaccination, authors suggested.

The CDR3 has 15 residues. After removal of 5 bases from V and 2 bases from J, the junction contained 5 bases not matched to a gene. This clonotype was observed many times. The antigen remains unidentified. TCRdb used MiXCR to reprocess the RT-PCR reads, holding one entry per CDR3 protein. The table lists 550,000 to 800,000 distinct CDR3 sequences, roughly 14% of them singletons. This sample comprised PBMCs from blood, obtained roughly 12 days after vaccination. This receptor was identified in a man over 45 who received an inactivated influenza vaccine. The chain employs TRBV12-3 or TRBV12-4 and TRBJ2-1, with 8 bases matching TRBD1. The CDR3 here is CASSTTGEAYNEQFF. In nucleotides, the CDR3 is TGTGCCAGCAGTACGACAGGGGAGGCCTACAATGAGCAGTTCTTC.